The 32 T cell receptor beta chains below all came from one sample that was sequenced in a study of regulatory T cells in long-lasting Graves disease. Arm-PCR with iRepertoire HTBI primers amplified the CDR3 regions for these TCR beta libraries. TCRdb reanalysed the multiplex PCR reads using MiXCR and keeps one entry per CDR3 protein. The table lists approximately 440,000 distinct CDR3 sequences, 20% to 25% of them singletons. Time point described: persistent/refractory GD, antithyroid drugs over 5 years with positive TRAb. TCR sequences were obtained from RNA taken from PBMCs. The sample was peripheral blood mononuclear cells (PBMCs), taken when the disease was refractory, from a patient treated with antithyroid drugs. The receptor set was obtained from a female donor with Graves disease.

The chain carries TRBV6-5 and TRBJ1-3; D call uncertain. V was cut by 0 bases and J by 4 bases, with 7 bases left in between. The CDR3 sequence is 14 residues long. Per germline, CDR1 MNHEY and CDR2 SVGAGI. CDR3 nucleotides: TGTGCCAGCAGTTACTCTGGGGTCGGAAACACCATATATTTT. Translating it yields CASSYSGVGNTIYF.

This clonotype was observed at least ten times. This chain uses TRBV2 with TRBJ1-4; D unclear. The CDR3 runs 12 residues. Per the germline V gene, CDR1 is SNHLY and CDR2 is FYNNEI. Trimming pared 7 bases from V and 8 bases from J, leaving 11 bases between. The CDR3 loop reads CASIILGEKLFF. CDR3 in DNA: TGTGCCAGCATCATCCTGGGCGAAAAACTGTTTTTT.

The chain joins TRBV28 to TRBJ1-5; the D is unclear. The CDR3 loop spans 12 amino acids. Trimming stripped 6 bases from V and 4 bases from J, with 7 bases between. Germline assignment: CDR1 MDHEN and CDR2 SYDVKM. The CDR3 loop is CASRSTNQPQHF. The CDR3 coding sequence is TGTGCCAGCAGATCGACGAATCAGCCCCAGCATTTT.

This clonotype was counted between two and nine times. The chain recombines TRBV4-3 with TRBJ1-1; D gene ambiguous. CDR1 and CDR2 (germline): LGHNA, YSLEER. The length of the CDR3 is 16 residues. V was trimmed by 0 bases and J by 0 bases, leaving 11 bases between them. CDR3 sequence reads: CASSQDTGSMNTEAFF. Here the CDR3 DNA reads TGCGCCAGCAGCCAAGATACGGGGTCCATGAACACTGAAGCTTTCTTT.

For this clonotype: A much larger clone lies a single base off, so this may be a read error. V and J are TRBV28 and TRBJ2-7, with 12 bases that match TRBD2. Germline CDR1 MDHEN, CDR2 SYDVKM. The CDR3 covers 14 residues. Trimming took 8 bases from V and 3 from J; bases not matched to a gene: 5. Here the CDR3 reads CASLATSGSYEQYF. CDR3 bases: TGTGCCAGCCTTGCGACTAGCGGGAGCTACGAGCAGTACTTC.

This clonotype was observed at least ten times. The V call is TRBV24-1, the J call TRBJ2-7, with 10 bases that match TRBD1. The germline CDR1 and CDR2 sequences are KGHDR and SFDVKD. V lost 3 bases to trimming and J lost 3 bases; unmatched junction nucleotides: 7. This CDR3 comprises 16 residues. CDR3 DNA sequence: TGTGCCACCAGTGATCACAGTAGGACAGGGGGCTACGAGCAGTACTTC. Translation: CATSDHSRTGGYEQYF.

The CDR3 DNA is TGTGCCAGCAGCTTAAGTAGCGGAAGAAACTACGAGCAGTACTTC. Translating gives CASSLSSGRNYEQYF. The rearrangement uses TRBV7-9 and TRBJ2-7; a weak D match, TRBD2 (6 bases). Germline loops: CDR1 SEHNR, CDR2 FQNEAQ (reference sequence). V was clipped by 2 bases and J by 3 bases, with 14 bases between them. There are 15 residues in the CDR3. The full variable domain, in which reference TRBV7-9 and TRBJ2-7 provide the parts outside the CDR3, is DTGVSQNPRHKITKRGQNVTFRCDPISEHNRLYWYRQTLGQGPEFLTYFQNEAQLEKSRLLSDRFSAERPKGSFSTLEIQRTEQGDSAMYLCASSLSSGRNYEQYFGPGTRLTVT.

V is TRBV20-1 and J is TRBJ1-1; TRBD1 is a possible D gene (5 bases). CDR3 length equals 14 residues. Germline CDR1 DFQATT, CDR2 SNEGSKA (reference sequence). Trimming pared 1 base from V and 8 bases from J, leaving 17 bases between. The CDR3 loop reads CSARAGPYEREAFF. In DNA form, the CDR3 reads TGCAGTGCTAGAGCGGGGCCTTATGAGAGAGAAGCTTTCTTT.

This clonotype showed up many times. The V call is TRBV12-3 or TRBV12-4, the J call TRBJ1-3, with 8 bases that match TRBD1. V was clipped by 3 bases and J by 3 bases; unmatched bases: 7. This CDR3 spans 16 amino acids. CDR3 amino acids: CASSLGQVRGGNTIYF. The DNA for the CDR3 is TGTGCCAGCAGTTTGGGACAGGTCCGAGGTGGAAACACCATATATTTT.

This clonotype has just a few counts. The rearrangement uses TRBV3-1 and TRBJ1-2; D gene unclear. CDR1 is LGHDT, CDR2 YNNKEL, per germline (reference sequence). V lost 0 bases to trimming and J lost 7 bases, with 12 bases between them. This CDR3 region has 14 residues. The CDR3, as DNA: TGTGCCAGCAGCCAAGATTTCCTAGTGTTTGGCTACACCTTC. Its protein product is CASSQDFLVFGYTF.

The chain is built from TRBV19 and TRBJ1-2; possible D gene TRBD1, 5 bases. This CDR3 region has 12 residues. From germline, CDR1 is LNHDA and CDR2 SQIVND (reference sequence). Trimming took off 6 bases at V and 9 bases at J, with 14 bases between the two ends. The CDR3 coding sequence is TGTGCCAGTAGGACGGGGGGAATCAGCTACACCTTC. It translates to CASRTGGISYTF.

V usage is TRBV2 and J usage is TRBJ2-1; D ambiguous. CDR1 and CDR2 (germline): SNHLY, FYNNEI. The CDR3 has 15 amino acids. Trimming removed 6 bases at V and 2 bases at J, with 14 bases between. The CDR3 DNA is TGTGCCAGCAGCCCTCATACACAGCCCTACAATGAGCAGTTCTTC. Translation gives CASSPHTQPYNEQFF.

The rearrangement uses TRBV27 and TRBJ2-1; 7 positions match TRBD2. V lost 1 base and J lost 5; bases outside the gene matches: 17. CDR3 length equals 19 residues. Looked up from germline, CDR1 is MNHEY and CDR2 is SMNVEV (reference sequence). The CDR3 DNA is TGTGCCAGCAGTTTATACTCCTTCGAAGCGGGGTGGACCGACAATGAGCAGTTCTTC. It codes for CASSLYSFEAGWTDNEQFF.

The chain links TRBV27 to TRBJ2-7; 7 bases match TRBD2. CDR1 is MNHEY and CDR2 is SMNVEV in the germline V gene (reference sequence). Losses at the gene ends were 6 bases for V and 3 bases for J; bases not matched to a gene: 8. The CDR3 runs to 14 residues. The CDR3 bases are TGTGCCAGCAGGGGGGTAGCGGGCCGCTACGAGCAGTACTTC. Its protein product is CASRGVAGRYEQYF.

V usage is TRBV3-1 and J usage is TRBJ2-3; 11 bases map to TRBD2. CDR3 length: 14 residues. Germline V gene sequence: CDR1 LGHDT, CDR2 YNNKEL (reference sequence). V shed 4 bases and J 6 bases; nucleotides not matched to a gene: 3. The CDR3 loop is CASSLLAGADTQYF. CDR3 DNA sequence: TGTGCCAGCAGCCTACTAGCGGGAGCGGATACGCAGTATTTT.

The table lists this clonotype with a count of one. The junction departs from germline at one end; a sequencing error may be responsible. The J gene is TRBJ2-5, the V gene TRBV29-1, with unresolved D. Germline V CDR1 and CDR2: SQVTM, ANQGSEA. This CDR3 has 12 residues. Written as DNA, the CDR3 is TGCAGCGTTGAAAGGGTCCAAGAGACCCGGTACTTC. Its translation: CSVERVQETRYF. The whole variable domain, filled in from reference TRBV29-1 and TRBJ2-5, reads SAVISQKPSRDICQRGTSLTIQCQVDSQVTMMFWYRQQPGQSLTLIATANQGSEATYESGFVIDKFPISRPNLTFSTLTVSNMSPEDSSIYLCSVERVQETRYFGPGTRLLVL.

J is TRBJ2-7 and V is TRBV6-2 or TRBV6-3, with unresolved D. The germline V gene encodes CDR1 MNHEY and CDR2 SVGEGT. The CDR3 totals 16 residues. Deletions cut 2 bases from V and 4 bases from J, with 18 bases between. The chain's CDR3 is CASSYLPPPTDYEQYF. DNA of the CDR3: TGTGCCAGCAGTTACCTCCCCCCTCCTACGGATTACGAGCAGTACTTC.

This clonotype showed up just a few times. A clone one base away is much larger, so this may be a read error. The chain has TRBV18 and TRBJ2-5, with D maybe TRBD1 (6 bases). Germline assignment: CDR1 KGHSH and CDR2 LQKENI. The CDR3 has 12 residues. In DNA form, the CDR3 reads TGTGCCAGCCCACCAGGGGTCGAGACCCAGTACTTC. It encodes CASPPGVETQYF.

The V gene is TRBV14, the J gene TRBJ2-7; no clear D gene. CDR1 SGHDN and CDR2 FVKESK come from the germline V gene. This CDR3 is 15 amino acids long. V dropped 0 bases and J dropped 3 bases, with 12 bases sitting between them. The CDR3 here is CASSQDGLGIYEQYF. The DNA of the CDR3 is TGTGCCAGCAGCCAAGACGGATTGGGTATCTACGAGCAGTACTTC.

The V and J genes are TRBV5-1 and TRBJ2-4, with TRBD2 as a possible D gene (5 bases). This CDR3 spans 15 amino acids. V was clipped by 0 bases and J by 6 bases, with 13 bases between them. In germline, CDR1 is SGHRS, CDR2 YFSETQ. The chain's CDR3 is CASSLDSASGNIQYF. For the CDR3, the DNA is TGCGCCAGCAGCTTGGATAGCGCATCGGGAAACATTCAGTACTTC.

This clonotype appeared a few times. The V and J genes are TRBV2 and TRBJ2-6; 8 nucleotides match TRBD2. The V segment lost 4 bases and the J segment 0 bases; nucleotides outside the gene matches: 8. Per the germline V gene, CDR1 is SNHLY and CDR2 is FYNNEI. This CDR3 contains 18 residues. The CDR3 protein is CASSGPSGFSSGANVLTF. The CDR3 bases are TGTGCCAGCAGTGGGCCTAGCGGGTTTAGCTCTGGGGCCAACGTCCTGACTTTC.

This clonotype was recorded a few times. The chain has TRBV6-1 and TRBJ1-1; D might be TRBD1 (5 bases). The V gene lost 4 bases and the J gene lost 3 bases, with 12 bases spanning the gap. CDR3 length equals 14 residues. Germline CDR1 reads MNHNS; CDR2 reads SASEGT. The CDR3 loop reads CASSGPRGHTEAFF. The CDR3 coding sequence is TGTGCCAGCAGTGGTCCTCGGGGCCACACTGAAGCTTTCTTT.

This clonotype was counted a few times. The V and J genes are TRBV20-1 and TRBJ2-6, with a weak D call TRBD2 (5 bases). V dropped 7 bases and J dropped 2 bases, with 12 bases sitting between them. CDR1 is DFQATT and CDR2 is SNEGSKA in the germline V gene (reference sequence). CDR3 size: 14 residues. The DNA of the CDR3 is TGCAGTGGGGAGCCAGTGGCTGGGGCCAACGTCCTGACTTTC. Translating it yields CSGEPVAGANVLTF.

Many counts were recorded for this clonotype. The CDR3 is CASRATSGSGGETQYF. The CDR3 DNA is TGTGCCAGCAGGGCCACTAGCGGGAGCGGGGGGGAGACCCAGTACTTC. The chain couples TRBV2 to TRBJ2-5, with 11 nucleotides matching TRBD2. The ends lost 6 bases at V and 5 bases at J; junction bases unmatched: 11. From germline, CDR1 is SNHLY and CDR2 FYNNEI. This CDR3 is built from 16 residues.

The chain has TRBV19 and TRBJ1-5; D remains ambiguous. The CDR3 has 16 residues. Per the germline V gene, CDR1 is LNHDA and CDR2 is SQIVND (reference sequence). Between the trimmed V and J ends, which lost 4 bases and 9 bases, there was a span of 22 bases. CDR3 sequence: CASSTSHFTARRPQHF. For the CDR3, the DNA is TGTGCCAGTAGTACGTCCCATTTTACAGCCAGGCGGCCCCAGCATTTT. Supplemented by reference TRBV19 and TRBJ1-5, the full variable domain reads DGGITQSPKYLFRKEGQNVTLSCEQNLNHDAMYWYRQDPGQGLRLIYYSQIVNDFQKGDIAEGYSVSREKKESFPLTVTSAQKNPTAFYLCASSTSHFTARRPQHFGDGTRLSIL.

The chain couples TRBV3-1 to TRBJ2-7; 9 bases match TRBD2. The trim removed 5 bases at V and 5 bases at J, leaving 16 bases unmatched. Germline assignment: CDR1 LGHDT and CDR2 YNNKEL (reference sequence). The CDR3 is made up of 17 amino acids. CDR3 residues: CASSKSSPAGGYHEQYF. The CDR3 coding sequence is TGTGCCAGCAGCAAAAGCTCCCCAGCGGGAGGTTACCACGAGCAGTACTTC.

This clonotype was observed many times. This sequence joins TRBV28 and TRBJ1-1; TRBD1 aligns across 9 bases. The CDR3 totals 18 residues. The trim removed 6 bases at V and 4 bases at J, leaving 18 bases unmatched. CDR1 is MDHEN and CDR2 is SYDVKM in the germline V gene. CDR3 region: CASRLKQGAIGIFTEAFF. CDR3 in DNA: TGTGCCAGCAGATTGAAACAGGGGGCGATTGGGATCTTCACTGAAGCTTTCTTT.

This clonotype appeared many times. The J gene is TRBJ2-7, the V gene TRBV7-9; no clear D gene. The germline gives CDR1 SEHNR, CDR2 FQNEAQ (reference sequence). V gave up 5 bases and J gave up 2 bases, with 13 bases separating them. This CDR3 has 14 amino acids. DNA of the CDR3: TGTGCCAGCAGCGCAACCGAATACACCTACGAGCAGTACTTC. It codes for CASSATEYTYEQYF.

This clonotype has only a few counts. The rearrangement links TRBV12-3 or TRBV12-4 to TRBJ2-1; 7 positions match TRBD1. This CDR3 has 15 residues. With 5 bases clipped from V and 3 bases from J, the junction kept 7 bases outside the gene matches. The CDR3 region is CASSPTGSNYNEQFF. The DNA of the CDR3 is TGTGCCAGCAGTCCGACAGGGTCAAACTACAATGAGCAGTTCTTC.

This clonotype has a count of ten or more. V usage is TRBV2 and J usage is TRBJ2-7, with D possibly being TRBD2 (6 bases). Trimming took off 4 bases at V and 1 base at J, with 14 bases between the two ends. The germline V gene has CDR1 SNHLY and CDR2 FYNNEI. The CDR3 length is 15 residues. The CDR3 spells CASSVSSGRSYEQYF. The CDR3 DNA reads as TGTGCCAGCAGTGTTAGTAGCGGTCGTTCCTACGAGCAGTACTTC.

This chain joins TRBV29-1 and TRBJ2-7, with 9 positions matching TRBD2. Germline assignment: CDR1 SQVTM and CDR2 ANQGSEA. This CDR3 has 14 residues. The V and J ends lost 6 bases and 0 bases, in that order; junction bases with no gene match: 6. Here the CDR3 DNA reads TGCAGCGTCGCGAGCGGGAGGAGCTCCTACGAGCAGTACTTC. This gives the protein CSVASGRSSYEQYF.

To note about this clonotype: A single base separates this from a much larger clone, so it may be a read error. The CDR3 does not close with the conserved phenylalanine or tryptophan, likely indicating a read error. The V gene is TRBV11-2, the J gene TRBJ2-2, with 11 nucleotides matching TRBD2. The germline V gene has CDR1 SGHAT and CDR2 FQNNGV. CDR3 length: 17 residues. The junction had 8 bases not matched to a gene; V was cut back by 6 bases and J by 2 bases. The CDR3 region has the DNA TGTGCCAGCAGACCAAGACTAGCGGGGCCTAACACCGGGGAGCTGTTTTCT. Protein sequence: CASRPRLAGPNTGELFS.